The clone carrying this T cell receptor beta chain occurred a few times. Using immunoSEQ multiplex PCR, the repertoire was profiled, and TCRdb retains in-frame clones only, with some absent. Among some 120,000 clones, over 75% were seen once, and the ten largest hold roughly 3.2%. Per germline, CDR1 GTSNPN and CDR2 SVGIG (reference sequence). This CDR3 is built from 12 residues. Trimming cost V 1 base and J 4 bases, with 7 bases left between them. The source of the sample is a study of control samples from healthy donors and cancer patients. The receptor was isolated from a man in his fifties or sixties in good health. The material sequenced was blood. J is TRBJ2-5 and V is TRBV30, with a tentative D call TRBD2 (5 bases). CDR3 in amino acids: CAWSAAGETQYF. CDR3 bases: TGTGCCTGGAGTGCCGCGGGAGAGACCCAGTACTTC.